This is a list of T cell receptor beta chains from one sample in a study of blood T cell repertoires in COVID-19. Clones were read by immunoSEQ multiplex PCR, and TCRdb kept only the in-frame ones, dropping some. The table shows about 230,000 clones, with roughly 88% occurring only once. The sequenced material came from peripheral blood. The receptors come from a middle-aged man with acute or convalescent COVID-19. Each CDR3 is given with its conserved first and last residue. The D gene is left open where the match is weak. Size tells how often a clone was seen (once, few, many) or the class of an expanded clone, and some rows leave it out.

>once|TRBV9|16|TRBD2|TRBJ2-3
CASSPTSGRGGDTQYF
TGTGCCAGCAGCCCCACAAGCGGGAGGGGTGGAGATACGCAGTATTTT
>.|TRBV6-5|14|.|TRBJ2-5
CASRWDGGRETQYF
TGTGCCAGCCGCTGGGATGGCGGGCGCGAGACCCAGTACTTC
>.|TRBV6-5|15|TRBD1|TRBJ1-3
CASRLDRDSGNTIYF
TGTGCCAGCAGGCTGGACAGGGACTCTGGAAACACCATATATTTT
>few|TRBV14|13|TRBD1|TRBJ1-1
CASSQNRGTEAFF
TGTGCCAGCAGCCAAAACAGGGGCACTGAAGCTTTCTTT
>.|TRBV4-3|12|.|TRBJ2-5
CASSPPGGTQYF
TGCGCCAGCAGCCCCCCCGGTGGGACCCAGTACTTC
>.|TRBV9|15|TRBD2|TRBJ2-1
CASTGGGASYNEQFF
TGTGCCAGCACCGGGGGAGGGGCTAGCTACAATGAGCAGTTCTTC
>.|TRBV30|15|TRBD2|TRBJ2-1
CAWRGGTSGSRDQFF
TGTGCCTGGAGGGGGGGGACTAGCGGGAGTCGGGATCAGTTCTTC
>.|TRBV9|14|.|TRBJ1-6
CASSSRGGNSPLHF
TGTGCCAGCAGCTCCCGGGGTGGGAATTCACCCCTCCACTTT
>.|TRBV11-3|17|TRBD1|TRBJ2-3
CASSLGGRDRVADTQYF
TGTGCCAGCAGCTTAGGCGGCCGGGACAGGGTCGCAGATACGCAGTATTTT
>.|TRBV11-2|15|.|TRBJ2-2
CASSSNAGVSGELFF
TGTGCCAGCAGCTCTAACGCAGGGGTTTCCGGGGAGCTGTTTTTT
>.|TRBV5-1|16|TRBD1|TRBJ1-1
CASSSSDRGLGTEAFF
TGCGCCAGCAGCTCATCGGACAGGGGGCTGGGCACTGAAGCTTTCTTT
>.|TRBV4-1|15|.|TRBJ1-6
CASSQESGPGSPLHF
TGCGCCAGCAGCCAAGAGTCAGGGCCAGGTTCACCCCTCCACTTT
>.|TRBV30|14|TRBD1|TRBJ1-2
CAWRPQQGGYGYTF
TGTGCCTGGAGACCTCAACAGGGGGGCTATGGCTACACCTTC
>.|TRBV5-6|12|.|TRBJ1-5
CASSLLGQPQHF
TGTGCCAGCAGCTTACTTGGTCAGCCCCAGCATTTT
>.|TRBV6-1|15|.|TRBJ1-4
CASSEGRLTNEKLFF
TGTGCCAGCAGTGAAGGGAGATTAACTAATGAAAAACTGTTTTTT
>.|TRBV2|13|TRBD1|TRBJ1-2
CATKEGQNYGYTF
TGTGCCACCAAGGAGGGACAGAACTATGGCTACACCTTC
>.|TRBV3-1/TRBV3-2|14|.|TRBJ1-4
CASSQDGGSEKLFF
TGTGCCAGCAGCCAAGACGGAGGGTCTGAAAAACTGTTTTTT
>.|TRBV10-3|13|.|TRBJ2-7
CAISAPGDHEQYF
TGTGCCATCAGCGCACCAGGGGACCACGAGCAGTACTTC
>.|TRBV5-6|13|.|TRBJ1-1
CASSIDRNTEAFF
TGTGCCAGCAGCATCGACAGGAACACTGAAGCTTTCTTT
>.|TRBV3-1/TRBV3-2|18|TRBD2|TRBJ2-1
CASSHLASGKSSYNEQFF
TGTGCCAGCAGCCACTTAGCTAGCGGGAAGAGCTCCTACAATGAGCAGTTCTTC
>.|TRBV4-1|16|TRBD2|TRBJ2-5
CASSQGSGRLQETQYF
TGCGCCAGCAGCCAAGGCAGCGGGAGGTTACAAGAGACCCAGTACTTC
>.|TRBV10-3|14|.|TRBJ1-2
CAIGATGTEGGYTF
TGTGCCATCGGAGCGACAGGCACCGAAGGGGGCTACACCTTC
>.|TRBV7-9|15|.|TRBJ1-3
CASSLGTERRNTIYF
TGTGCCAGCAGCTTAGGGACTGAAAGGAGAAACACCATATATTTT
>.|TRBV11-2|12|.|TRBJ2-1
CASGSGYNEQFF
TGTGCCAGCGGTAGCGGCTACAATGAGCAGTTCTTC
>.|TRBV11-2|15|TRBD2|TRBJ2-5
CASSLGTSGTETQYF
TGTGCCAGCAGCTTGGGGACTAGCGGGACAGAGACCCAGTACTTC
>once|TRBV29-1|14|TRBD2|TRBJ2-1
CSADSGLDYNEQFF
TGCAGTGCCGACTCGGGACTAGATTACAATGAGCAGTTCTTC
>.|TRBV27|14|.|TRBJ1-5
CASSLRWENQPQHF
TGTGCCAGCAGTTTAAGGTGGGAGAATCAGCCCCAGCATTTT
>.|TRBV10-1|17|TRBD2|TRBJ2-7
CASTKTGLAVYSYEQYF
TGCGCCAGCACCAAAACCGGACTAGCTGTTTACTCCTACGAGCAGTACTTC
>.|TRBV12-5|15|.|TRBJ1-4
CASGFARQSNEKLFF
TGTGCTAGTGGTTTCGCCCGACAGAGTAATGAAAAACTGTTTTTT
>.|TRBV25-1|12|.|TRBJ2-1
CASAGTYNEQFF
TGTGCCAGCGCCGGGACATACAATGAGCAGTTCTTC
>.|TRBV6-2/TRBV6-3|14|.|TRBJ1-5
CASSLSYSNQPQHF
TGTGCCAGCAGCCTCAGTTATAGCAATCAGCCCCAGCATTTT
>.|TRBV11-2|14|.|TRBJ1-2
CASSSRSGAYGYTF
TGTGCCAGCAGCTCACGTTCAGGGGCCTATGGCTACACCTTC
>few|TRBV10-3|13|.|TRBJ1-2
CAISEGGSYGYTF
TGTGCCATCAGTGAGGGTGGGAGCTATGGCTACACCTTC
>.|TRBV10-3|17|.|TRBJ2-3
CAISDGQGLEFTDTQYF
TGTGCCATCAGTGATGGGCAGGGGTTGGAATTCACAGATACGCAGTATTTT
>.|TRBV3-1/TRBV3-2|15|TRBD2|TRBJ2-1
CASSPRTSGNNEQFF
TGTGCCAGCAGCCCCAGGACTAGCGGGAACAATGAGCAGTTCTTC
>.|TRBV4-3|15|.|TRBJ2-7
CASSQGGTSSYEQYF
TGCGCCAGCAGCCAAGGTGGGACAAGCTCCTACGAGCAGTACTTC
>few|TRBV12-3/TRBV12-4|13|TRBD1|TRBJ1-2
CASRTGATYGYTF
TGTGCCAGCAGAACAGGGGCTACCTATGGCTACACCTTC
>.|TRBV19|15|TRBD1|TRBJ1-5
CASNIGQGSSQPQHF
TGTGCCAGTAACATAGGACAGGGTTCAAGTCAGCCCCAGCATTTT
>.|TRBV30|16|TRBD2|TRBJ2-1
CAWSVSGSGLYNEQFF
TGTGCCTGGAGTGTATCAGGTAGCGGGCTTTACAATGAGCAGTTCTTC
>once|TRBV6-5|14|TRBD2|TRBJ2-1
CASRTSGGYNEQFF
TGTGCCAGCAGGACTAGCGGGGGTTACAATGAGCAGTTCTTC
>.|TRBV9|15|.|TRBJ2-2
CASSVGAWDTGELFF
TGTGCCAGCAGCGTAGGGGCGTGGGACACCGGGGAGCTGTTTTTT
>.|TRBV28|13|.|TRBJ2-7
CASSASSTYEQYF
TGTGCCAGCAGTGCTAGTTCAACCTACGAGCAGTACTTC
>.|TRBV7-9|16|TRBD1|TRBJ2-5
CASSFLLDRGGETQYF
TGTGCCAGCAGCTTCCTTTTGGACAGGGGTGGAGAGACCCAGTACTTC
>.|TRBV6-6|14|.|TRBJ1-2
CASSDKGVNYGYTF
TGTGCCAGCAGCGATAAGGGGGTTAACTATGGCTACACCTTC
>.|TRBV14|17|TRBD2|TRBJ2-3
CASSPGLAVRGADTQYF
TGTGCCAGCAGCCCGGGACTAGCGGTCCGGGGTGCAGATACGCAGTATTTT